This TCR beta chain was profiled in a study of metastatic and nonmetastatic thyroid tumors. In the study overall: Malignant thyroid and benign thyroid patients provided blood and tumor or nodule tissue whose repertoires were compared.

The CDR3 covers 15 residues. V lost 5 bases, J lost 3 bases, and 16 bases lay in between. Germline V gene lookup returns CDR1 MNHNS and CDR2 SASEGT. Many counts were recorded for this clone. None of the patients had undergone any treatment ahead of thyroid surgery. With MiXCR, TCRdb reprocessed the PCR reads. Of about 35,000 clones in the sample, roughly a fifth were seen once. Sequencing was performed on blood. The rearrangement links TRBV6-1 to TRBJ1-2; D is unresolved. The source is a female donor with papillary thyroid cancer or a benign thyroid nodule (not recorded which). Some clones in this sample may be carry-over from other donors' samples. The CDR3, as DNA: TGTGCCAGCAGTCCCTCCCCTCGGGCCCACTATGGCTACACCTTC. The encoded protein is CASSPSPRAHYGYTF.